This passage covers 5 T cell receptor beta chains from one sample sequenced in a study of post-analysis software for immune sequencing data. Libraries were made from TCR beta cDNA, and they carried unique molecular identifiers. MiXCR, applied by TCRdb to the PCR reads, yields one record per CDR3 protein. The sample includes over 700,000 distinct CDR3 sequences, 25% to 30% seen only once; the top ten take approximately 0.6%. The study's findings and limits: With TRBV5-6, TRBV5-1 and TRBV20-1 included, a handful of TRBV segments were more frequent in patients than in controls.

These receptors' targets are unknown. Sequenced input: blood. These receptors were obtained from a girl aged 10-17 years with multiple sclerosis.

V and J are TRBV20-1 and TRBJ2-3; D is perhaps TRBD1 or TRBD2 (5 bases each). The germline CDR1 and CDR2 sequences are DFQATT and SNEGSKA (reference sequence). This CDR3 has 15 residues. Trimming took off 6 bases at V and 4 bases at J, with 20 bases between the two ends. The CDR3: CSAPIWGGSADTQYF. The CDR3 coding sequence is TGCAGTGCGCCGATATGGGGCGGGTCCGCAGATACGCAGTATTTT.

The gene calls are TRBV7-2 and TRBJ1-4, with D possibly matching TRBD1 (6 bases). From germline, CDR1 is SGHTA and CDR2 FQGNSA. Trimming cost V 5 bases and J 7 bases, with 17 bases left between them. The CDR3 is made up of 15 amino acids. For the CDR3, the DNA is TGTGCCAGCAGCCCCGGACAGACTGATGGTGAAAAACTGTTTTTT. This translates into CASSPGQTDGEKLFF.

A remark on this clonotype: A much larger clone lies a single base off, so this may be a read error. The V call is TRBV4-2, the J call TRBJ2-3, with TRBD2 as a possible D gene (6 bases). Germline V gives CDR1 LGHNA, CDR2 YNFKEQ. This CDR3 spans 12 amino acids. CDR3 sequence: CASSPGGNTRYF. The DNA of the CDR3 is TGTGCCAGCAGCCCCGGAGGGAATACGCGGTATTTT.

The rearrangement uses TRBV7-2 and TRBJ2-3, with D perhaps TRBD1 or TRBD2 (5 bases each). With 5 bases removed from V and 10 bases from J, the gap between germline ends came to 22 bases. Germline lookup yields CDR1 SGHTA and CDR2 FQGNSA. This CDR3 region has 15 residues. CDR3 protein: CASSAGTAGMSAQYF. CDR3 nucleotides: TGTGCCAGCAGCGCCGGGACGGCCGGGATGTCGGCGCAGTATTTT.

This clonotype has a handful of counts. This chain connects TRBV6-5 to TRBJ2-3; a possible D gene is TRBD2 (5 bases). V lost 5 bases to trimming and J lost 2 bases, with 5 bases between them. The CDR3 extends over 12 amino acids. Germline V gene sequence: CDR1 MNHEY, CDR2 SVGAGI. CDR3 region: CASSDYTDTQYF. The CDR3 DNA reads TGTGCCAGCAGTGACTACACAGATACGCAGTATTTT.